What follows is one TCR beta chain and its context. This CDR3 is built from 15 residues. The germline V gene encodes CDR1 SGDLS and CDR2 YYNGEE. Trimming took off 4 bases at V and 1 base at J, with 14 bases between the two ends. The record originates from a study of cytomegalovirus exposure and HLA in healthy donors. Use of 60 Vbeta and 13 Jbeta primers characterized the PCR. Produced via immunoSEQ multiplex PCR; TCRdb's table is partial and in-frame only. Here the sample spans about 140,000 clones, about 84% being singletons. The rearrangement uses TRBV9 and TRBJ1-1; D may be TRBD1 (6 bases). Sequencing was performed on PBMCs. This receptor was identified in a man in his fifties or sixties in good health and CMV-seronegative. CDR3 amino acids: CASSYDGQPNTEAFF. The CDR3 bases are TGTGCCAGCAGCTACGACGGACAGCCGAACACTGAAGCTTTCTTT. Full variable domain (outside the CDR3, taken from reference TRBV9 and TRBJ1-1): DSGVTQTPKHLITATGQRVTLRCSPRSGDLSVYWYQQSLDQGLQFLIQYYNGEERAKGNILERFSAQQFPDLHSELNLSSLELGDSALYFCASSYDGQPNTEAFFGQGTRLTVV.